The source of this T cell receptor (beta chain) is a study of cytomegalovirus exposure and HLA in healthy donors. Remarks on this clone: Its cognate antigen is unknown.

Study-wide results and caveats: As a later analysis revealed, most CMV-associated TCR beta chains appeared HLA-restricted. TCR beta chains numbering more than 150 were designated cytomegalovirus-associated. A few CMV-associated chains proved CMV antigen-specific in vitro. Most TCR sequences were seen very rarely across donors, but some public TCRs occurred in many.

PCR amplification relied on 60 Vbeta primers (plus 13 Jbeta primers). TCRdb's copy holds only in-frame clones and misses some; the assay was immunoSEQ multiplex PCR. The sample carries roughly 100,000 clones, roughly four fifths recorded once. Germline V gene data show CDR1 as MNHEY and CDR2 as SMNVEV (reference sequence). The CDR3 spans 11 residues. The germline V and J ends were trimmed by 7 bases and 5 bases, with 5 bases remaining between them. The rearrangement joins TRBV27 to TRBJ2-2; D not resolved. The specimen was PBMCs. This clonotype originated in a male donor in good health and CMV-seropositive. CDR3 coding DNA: TGTGCCAGCACTTCTACCGGGGAGCTGTTTTTT. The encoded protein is CASTSTGELFF.